This TCR beta chain was documented in a study of cytomegalovirus exposure and HLA in healthy donors. This clone occurred a few times. V dropped 2 bases and J dropped 7; count of bases not matched to a gene: 5. CDR1 is MDHEN and CDR2 is SYDVKM in the germline V gene. The CDR3 consists of 15 residues. PCR primers comprised 60 Vbeta and 13 Jbeta primers. Generated by immunoSEQ multiplex PCR, the TCRdb table keeps only in-frame clones and is missing some. The sample has 100,000 to 150,000 clones; over 15% are singletons. The rearrangement uses TRBV28 and TRBJ1-6; 7 nucleotides match TRBD1. The sample consisted of PBMCs. The origin of this receptor is a female donor in good health and CMV-seropositive. Written as DNA, the CDR3 is TGTGCCAGCAGTTTAGGAGACAGGGTAAATTCACCCCTCCACTTT. Protein: CASSLGDRVNSPLHF.